This TCR beta chain was sequenced in a study of T cells after yellow fever vaccination. J gave up 2 bases and V 1 base, and 7 bases lay outside the gene matches. CDR3 length: 17 residues. Per the germline V gene, CDR1 is SGDLS and CDR2 is YYNGEE. TCRdb passed the 5' RACE reads through MiXCR, listing each CDR3 protein once. The sample carries a few hundred thousand distinct CDR3 sequences, around 3.6% recorded once. This clonotype was recorded many times. This receptor was identified in a man between 18 and 35 years old who received the YFV17D yellow fever vaccine. V gene TRBV9 combines with J gene TRBJ2-3, with 10 nucleotides matching TRBD2. The material was PBMCs, obtained on the day of the yellow fever booster vaccination. This CDR3 reads CASSVRVAGGNTDTQYF. CDR3 DNA: TGTGCCAGCAGCGTACGGGTAGCGGGGGGCAACACAGATACGCAGTATTTT.